This entry describes one T cell receptor beta chain. It lacks a known antigen. No qualities accompany the bases; no much larger clone lies one base away. This entry comes from a study of blood T cell repertoires in COVID-19 (dated by TCRdb to the early 2020s). General notes on the study: The collaborator samples originated in the United States, Italy and Spain and spanned the acute and convalescent phases of COVID-19. The sample metadata nearly always contained a de-identified subject ID, COVID-19 status, age in years and sex. The repertoires were released in a freely available public database intended as a resource for research on the immune response to SARS-CoV-2. Where HLA class I and class II types were available, the types were taken from metadata supplied by the sample provider, not from assay-based typing. The samples were drawn from the first 160 participants of the ongoing ImmuneRACE study and from 950 to 1,500 subjects provided by 6 global collaborators. Subjects who had been exposed to COVID-19, were actively infected with it, or had recovered from it provided the deeply sampled blood TCRbeta repertoires that made up the dataset. The material from the prospective study consisted of cDNA or gDNA derived from T cells, B-cell-depleted T cells, or PBMCs.

The collaborating institutions used their own protocols to collect whole blood in K2EDTA tubes. For TCRbeta analysis, collaborators shipped samples as frozen whole blood, isolated PBMCs, or DNA extracted from either of those sample types. Study-wide findings and limitations: How much clinical and demographic metadata was included differed by source and by participant, and the metadata was provided uncurated.

TCRbeta CDR3 regions were amplified from genomic DNA by means of the immunoSEQ Assay, a bias-controlled multiplex PCR. The paper's data handling went like this. The number of nucleated cells in each sample was estimated from the amplification of reference gene primers within the assay. To quantify the absolute abundance of each unique TCRbeta CDR3 rearrangement, sequence reads were collapsed and filtered. Productive Simpson clonality was computed per sample as the square root of Simpson's diversity index over productive rearrangements. In its TCRdb copy, this immuneACCESS table keeps in-frame sequences only and misses some clones. Where compared with another copy, unresolved V genes explain less than half of these, and the others have no known cause. V, J and clone size are those of that table, while D and trimming were read from the DNA. This sample holds 65,000 or so clones; 78% were observed only once. The ten largest clones take up about 25% of the sample.

The source material was peripheral blood. This clonotype was sampled from a human donor in a cohort sampled during active COVID-19.

CDR3 protein: CASSLLGQEREQYF. The nucleotides read TGCGCCAGCAGCTTGTTGGGACAGGAGAGGGAGCAGTACTTC. The sequence joins TRBV5-1 to TRBJ2-7, with 8 bases in between that match TRBD1. At the junction V is shortened by 1 base and J by 7 bases; bases outside the gene matches: 7. From the germline V gene, CDR1 is SGHRS and CDR2 is YFSETQ. The CDR3 holds 14 amino acids from the cysteine to the phenylalanine. Left in the record is the CDR3 DNA by itself, 42 bases read in frame from the first base.